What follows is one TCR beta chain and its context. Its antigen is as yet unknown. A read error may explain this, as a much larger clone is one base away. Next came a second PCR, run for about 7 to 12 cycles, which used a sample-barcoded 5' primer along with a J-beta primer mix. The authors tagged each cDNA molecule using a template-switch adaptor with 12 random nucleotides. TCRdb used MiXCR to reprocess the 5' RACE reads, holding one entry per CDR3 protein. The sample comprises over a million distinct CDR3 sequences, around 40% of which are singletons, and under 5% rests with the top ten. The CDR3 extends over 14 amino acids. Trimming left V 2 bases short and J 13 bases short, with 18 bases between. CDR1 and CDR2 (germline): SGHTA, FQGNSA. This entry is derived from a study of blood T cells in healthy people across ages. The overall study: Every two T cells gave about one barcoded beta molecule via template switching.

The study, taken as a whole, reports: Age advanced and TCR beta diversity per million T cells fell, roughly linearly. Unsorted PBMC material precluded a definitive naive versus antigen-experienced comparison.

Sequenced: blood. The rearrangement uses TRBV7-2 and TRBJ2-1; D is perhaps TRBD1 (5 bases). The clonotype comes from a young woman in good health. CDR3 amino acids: CASSLTQGKETQFF. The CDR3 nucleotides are TGTGCCAGCAGCTTAACTCAGGGTAAAGAGACCCAGTTCTTC.